This TCR beta chain was identified in a study of blood T cell repertoires in COVID-19. Trimming removed 1 base from V and 7 bases from J, with 8 bases in between. Germline V CDR1 and CDR2: SEHNR, FQNEAQ (reference sequence). This CDR3 comprises 14 residues. The method was immunoSEQ multiplex PCR; TCRdb's version includes in-frame clones alone and lacks a portion of them. This table holds about 170,000 clones, 80% to 85% found once. Input material: peripheral blood. The chain joins TRBV7-9 to TRBJ1-6; unclear D gene. The clonotype originates from a man between 65 and 80 years old with active or convalescent COVID-19. In DNA, the CDR3 is TGTGCCAGCAGCTTAGAAGGAGGGAATTCACCCCTCCACTTT. It codes for CASSLEGGNSPLHF.